The 23 T cell receptor beta chains listed next were all sequenced from one sample in a study of radiotherapy plus CTLA-4 blockade in lung cancer. Here immunoSEQ multiplex PCR was the method, and the copy in TCRdb shows in-frame clones only, minus some. The sample records about 90,000 clones, 72% being singletons. Specimen: peripheral blood, collected from a patient treated with radiotherapy plus ipilimumab. The receptors stem from a human donor with non-small cell lung cancer that progressed on radiotherapy plus ipilimumab.

V is TRBV15 and J is TRBJ1-5; no clear D gene. The CDR3 extends over 15 amino acids. V lost 4 bases and J lost 2, with 12 bases in between. Germline lookup yields CDR1 LNHNV and CDR2 YYDKDF (reference sequence). In DNA form, the CDR3 reads TGTGCCACCAGCACCGGCGGGGAGGGCAATCAGCCCCAGCATTTT. Its translation is CATSTGGEGNQPQHF.

This clone has only a few counts. This chain joins TRBV4-1 and TRBJ2-3; D gene uncertain. Germline CDR1 is MGHRA and CDR2 is YSYEKL. The length of the CDR3 is 13 residues. V was trimmed by 0 bases and J by 6 bases, leaving 7 bases between them. CDR3 DNA: TGCGCCAGCAGCCAAGAACCCGAGGATACGCAGTATTTT. Protein sequence: CASSQEPEDTQYF.

The chain's CDR3 is CASSPYSGSYEQYF. The DNA of the CDR3 is TGTGCCAGCAGTCCCTATAGCGGGAGCTACGAGCAGTACTTC. This chain joins TRBV28 and TRBJ2-7; 9 bases map to TRBD2. The germline V gene encodes CDR1 MDHEN and CDR2 SYDVKM. This CDR3 has 14 residues. Trimming removed 5 bases from V and 3 bases from J; junction bases left unmatched: 5.

CDR3 nucleotides: TGTGCCAGCAGACTAGCGGGCCTCTCTTTACAAGAGACCCAGTACTTC. Its translation: CASRLAGLSLQETQYF. This rearrangement joins TRBV28 to TRBJ2-5; TRBD2 aligns across 9 bases. Per the germline V gene, CDR1 is MDHEN and CDR2 is SYDVKM. This CDR3 is 16 amino acids long. V shed 6 bases and J 2 bases; nucleotides not matched to a gene: 10.

The rearrangement uses TRBV27 and TRBJ1-1; 7 nucleotides line up with TRBD1. The V segment lost 5 bases and the J segment 0 bases; nucleotides outside the gene matches: 9. The CDR3 is made up of 16 amino acids. Germline-derived CDR1 and CDR2 are MNHEY and SMNVEV (reference sequence). This chain's CDR3 is CASSPRRGLLNTEAFF. DNA of the CDR3: TGTGCCAGCAGTCCCCGTAGGGGGCTCTTGAACACTGAAGCTTTCTTT.

The rearrangement links TRBV9 to TRBJ2-7; a weak D match, TRBD1 (5 bases). The CDR3 length is 17 residues. From germline, CDR1 is SGDLS and CDR2 YYNGEE. V lost 3 bases and J 0 bases, leaving 19 bases between the germline ends. This CDR3 reads CASSDPVTGDSSYEQYF. The CDR3 nucleotides are TGTGCCAGCAGCGACCCGGTGACGGGTGACAGCTCCTACGAGCAGTACTTC. The complete variable domain, with remaining parts taken from reference TRBV9 and TRBJ2-7, reads DSGVTQTPKHLITATGQRVTLRCSPRSGDLSVYWYQQSLDQGLQFLIQYYNGEERAKGNILERFSAQQFPDLHSELNLSSLELGDSALYFCASSDPVTGDSSYEQYFGPGTRLTVT.

This clone was found a few times. The chain employs TRBV7-6 and TRBJ2-7, with D possibly being TRBD1 or TRBD2 (6 bases each). The CDR3 consists of 12 residues. The germline gives CDR1 SGHVS, CDR2 FNYEAQ. The germline V and J ends were trimmed by 4 bases and 7 bases, with 11 bases remaining between them. CDR3 DNA sequence: TGTGCCAGCAGCTCCCCGGGGGCTGAGCAGTACTTC. This codes for CASSSPGAEQYF.

The rearrangement uses TRBV6-1 and TRBJ1-2; perhaps TRBD1 as D (5 bases). V lost 3 bases and J lost 3, with 17 bases in between. Germline V lookup: CDR1 MNHNS, CDR2 SASEGT. The CDR3 consists of 16 residues. Here the CDR3 reads CASSEIGENRHYGYTF. The CDR3 DNA reads as TGTGCCAGCAGTGAGATAGGGGAAAACCGTCACTATGGCTACACCTTC.

This clone was picked up one time. The chain employs TRBV2 and TRBJ1-6; D gene uncertain. V was trimmed by 7 bases and J by 11 bases, leaving 15 bases between them. The length of the CDR3 is 13 residues. CDR1 SNHLY and CDR2 FYNNEI come from the germline V gene. The CDR3 here is CASMTGHRTPLHF. CDR3 sequence (DNA): TGTGCCAGCATGACGGGCCATCGGACACCCCTCCACTTT. The whole variable domain, filled in from reference TRBV2 and TRBJ1-6, reads EPEVTQTPSHQVTQMGQEVILRCVPISNHLYFYWYRQILGQKVEFLVSFYNNEISEKSEIFDDQFSVERPDGSNFTLKIRSTKLEDSAMYFCASMTGHRTPLHFGNGTRLTVT.

The V call is TRBV5-4, the J call TRBJ1-5; 7 positions agree with TRBD1. The V segment lost 0 bases and the J segment 0 bases; nucleotides outside the gene matches: 3. This CDR3 is 16 amino acids long. CDR1 and CDR2 (germline): SGHNT, YYREEE (reference sequence). The CDR3 nucleotides are TGTGCCAGCAGCTTGGGAGGGGGCAATAGCAATCAGCCCCAGCATTTT. It yields the protein CASSLGGGNSNQPQHF.

This chain connects TRBV2 to TRBJ2-1, with a weak D call TRBD2 (5 bases). The CDR3 sequence is 14 residues long. Germline assignment: CDR1 SNHLY and CDR2 FYNNEI. Trimming shortened V by 6 bases and J by 3 bases, and 12 bases separated the two germline ends. The DNA of the CDR3 is TGTGCCAGCAGAAGCGGAGGCCTCTACAATGAGCAGTTCTTC. Its translation: CASRSGGLYNEQFF. The full variable domain, in which reference TRBV2 and TRBJ2-1 provide the parts outside the CDR3, is EPEVTQTPSHQVTQMGQEVILRCVPISNHLYFYWYRQILGQKVEFLVSFYNNEISEKSEIFDDQFSVERPDGSNFTLKIRSTKLEDSAMYFCASRSGGLYNEQFFGPGTRLTVL.

This chain uses TRBV19 with TRBJ2-3; 9 bases agree with TRBD2. Looked up from germline, CDR1 is LNHDA and CDR2 is SQIVND (reference sequence). Losses at the gene ends were 5 bases for V and 4 bases for J; bases not matched to a gene: 7. CDR3 length: 15 amino acids. The CDR3 loop is CASSRREGLADTQYF. The CDR3 DNA reads as TGTGCCAGTAGTCGGCGGGAGGGCCTAGCAGATACGCAGTATTTT.

V gene TRBV5-4 combines with J gene TRBJ2-3; D unresolved. The CDR3 loop spans 13 amino acids. V lost 0 bases to trimming and J lost 6 bases, with 8 bases between them. The germline CDR1 and CDR2 sequences are SGHNT and YYREEE (reference sequence). CDR3 sequence: CASSLGKSDTQYF. CDR3 in DNA: TGTGCCAGCAGCTTGGGTAAGAGCGATACGCAGTATTTT.

The chain recombines TRBV9 with TRBJ2-5, with D possibly matching TRBD1 (6 bases). V was clipped by 4 bases and J by 4 bases, with 20 bases between them. The germline CDR1 and CDR2 sequences are SGDLS and YYNGEE. CDR3 length: 16 amino acids. The CDR3 loop reads CASSFGTPGHRETQYF. CDR3 coding DNA: TGTGCCAGCAGCTTCGGGACACCGGGCCATCGAGAGACCCAGTACTTC.

This clone was counted once. This rearrangement joins TRBV5-4 to TRBJ2-2; TRBD1 is a possible D gene (7 bases). CDR1 and CDR2 (germline): SGHNT, YYREEE (reference sequence). The V end was cut by 4 bases, the J end by 3 bases, with 22 bases between. This CDR3 is built from 18 residues. The CDR3 DNA is TGTGCCAGCAGCGGGACAGAGTCTTCGCGGGGAGACACCGGGGAGCTGTTTTTT. Amino acid sequence: CASSGTESSRGDTGELFF.

The gene calls are TRBV15 and TRBJ2-4, with D perhaps TRBD2 (6 bases). The germline V gene encodes CDR1 LNHNV and CDR2 YYDKDF (reference sequence). This CDR3 comprises 15 residues. V lost 1 base and J lost 3, with 10 bases in between. This CDR3 reads CATSRVAGGKNIQYF. CDR3 nucleotide sequence: TGTGCCACCAGCAGAGTAGCCGGGGGCAAAAACATTCAGTACTTC.

This sequence joins TRBV4-2 and TRBJ1-1; no reliable D call. There are 16 residues in the CDR3. V was shortened by 0 bases and J by 0 bases, with 11 bases between the two germline ends. Germline CDR1 and CDR2: LGHNA and YNFKEQ. CDR3 residues: CASSQDGGRLNTEAFF. The CDR3 region has the DNA TGTGCCAGCAGCCAAGATGGCGGTAGGTTGAACACTGAAGCTTTCTTT.

The chain links TRBV27 to TRBJ2-2, with 10 bases identical to TRBD2. The CDR3 totals 16 residues. J lost 5 bases, V lost 1 base, and 4 bases had no gene match. The germline gives CDR1 MNHEY, CDR2 SMNVEV (reference sequence). The DNA for the CDR3 is TGTGCCAGCAGTTTATGGGCTAGCGGGGGTACCGGGGAGCTGTTTTTT. The encoded protein is CASSLWASGGTGELFF.

The chain combines TRBV27 with TRBJ2-7; 7 nucleotides align to TRBD1. This CDR3 spans 15 amino acids. The germline V gene has CDR1 MNHEY and CDR2 SMNVEV (reference sequence). V gave up 6 bases and J gave up 2 bases; unmatched junction bases: 10. The CDR3 reads CASSPTRDRAYEQYF. The CDR3 DNA reads as TGTGCCAGCAGCCCTACCCGGGACAGAGCCTACGAGCAGTACTTC.

This clone was seen only once. The V gene is TRBV30, the J gene TRBJ2-1, with D maybe TRBD1 (5 bases). The length of the CDR3 is 11 residues. The germline V gene encodes CDR1 GTSNPN and CDR2 SVGIG (reference sequence). V lost 0 bases and J lost 15, with 12 bases in between. CDR3 sequence reads: CAWSVRTKRFF. CDR3 sequence (DNA): TGTGCCTGGAGTGTAAGGACAAAGCGGTTCTTC.

The chain joins TRBV7-9 to TRBJ2-4; TRBD1 agrees at 9 bases. In germline, CDR1 is SEHNR, CDR2 FQNEAQ (reference sequence). The CDR3 has 14 amino acids. The trim removed 5 bases at V and 8 bases at J, leaving 7 bases unmatched. The CDR3 DNA reads as TGTGCCAGCAGCGACTGGACAGGGGTGGACATTCAGTACTTC. Amino acid sequence: CASSDWTGVDIQYF.

In regard to this clone: The germline gene is not matched at one end of the junction; a read error may be the cause. The J gene is TRBJ2-1, the V gene TRBV5-4; 11 nucleotides agree with TRBD2. CDR1 is SGHNT and CDR2 is YYREEE in the germline V gene (reference sequence). The CDR3 is made up of 16 amino acids. As DNA, the CDR3 is TGTGCCAGCAGCTTGGAGGTTTCTAGCGGGGGGAATGGGCAGTTCTTC. It codes for CASSLEVSSGGNGQFF.

This clone was detected only a few times. The genes are TRBV19 and TRBJ2-6; D ambiguous. The germline V and J ends were trimmed by 9 bases and 4 bases, with 7 bases remaining between them. The CDR3 has 12 amino acids. The germline V gene encodes CDR1 LNHDA and CDR2 SQIVND (reference sequence). Written as DNA, the CDR3 is TGTGCCAGCCGCACCGGGGCCAACGTCCTGACTTTC. This encodes CASRTGANVLTF.